The rows below give T cell receptor beta chains drawn from one sample of a study of regulatory T cells in long-lasting Graves disease. TCRdb used MiXCR to reprocess the multiplex PCR reads, holding one entry per CDR3 protein. This repertoire shows a few hundred thousand distinct CDR3 sequences, 15% to 20% found once; its top ten account for approximately 15%. This sample also belongs to another study, concerning T cells in Graves' hyperthyroidism and ophthalmopathy.

The sequencing used peripheral blood mononuclear cells (PBMCs), collected at new diagnosis, from a patient treated with antithyroid drugs. The source of these receptors is a woman aged 25 to 39 with Graves disease. Each CDR3 is given with its conserved first and last residue. A D gene is named only where the DNA matches it firmly. For some rows the clone size is stated as once, few or many, or as a class when expanded; others skip it.

TRBJ1-3 - TRBV6-1 many CASNLDNSGNTIYF TGTGCCAGCAATCTGGATAACTCTGGAAACACCATATATTTT
TRBJ1-5 - TRBV5-1 - CASSLAGGPNQPQHF TGCGCCAGCAGCTTGGCCGGGGGACCTAATCAGCCCCAGCATTTT
TRBJ2-5 TRBD2 TRBV18 many CASSPLGRETQYF TGTGCCAGCTCGCCTCTCGGGAGGGAGACCCAGTACTTC
TRBJ2-7 TRBD2 TRBV12-3/TRBV12-4 many CASSLRPSGYEQYF TGTGCCAGCAGTTTACGCCCTAGCGGCTACGAGCAGTACTTC
TRBJ2-7 - TRBV6-2/TRBV6-3 many CASSKTVSYEQYF TGTGCCAGCAGTAAGACAGTGAGCTACGAGCAGTACTTC
TRBJ1-5 - TRBV20-1 many CSGTSGARNQPQHF TGCAGTGGGACATCGGGGGCGCGAAATCAGCCCCAGCATTTT
TRBJ2-7 TRBD1 TRBV18 many CASSRPGQRTYEQYF TGTGCCAGCTCACGCCCGGGACAGAGAACCTACGAGCAGTACTTC
TRBJ1-2 - TRBV12-3/TRBV12-4 - CASTGTYYGYTF TGTGCCAGCACCGGGACCTACTATGGCTACACCTTC
TRBJ2-2 - TRBV3-1 many CATSQGGGTGELFF TGTGCCACCTCTCAGGGCGGCGGCACCGGGGAGCTGTTTTTT
TRBJ2-5 TRBD1 TRBV16 many CASSQHRGKQETQYF TGTGCCAGCAGTCAACACAGGGGAAAACAAGAGACCCAGTACTTC
TRBJ2-3 - TRBV20-1 - CSASGPRPHDTDTQYF TGCAGTGCTAGTGGTCCTCGCCCTCATGACACAGATACGCAGTATTTT
TRBJ1-1 - TRBV6-1 many CASSPMGSTDEAFF TGTGCCAGCAGTCCGATGGGTTCCACAGATGAAGCTTTCTTT
TRBJ1-4 - TRBV12-3/TRBV12-4 - CASSSNLDRGEKLFF TGTGCCAGCAGTTCCAACCTGGACCGGGGGGAAAAACTGTTTTTT
TRBJ1-1 - TRBV18 many CASSPEAGGTEAFF TGTGCCAGCTCACCGGAAGCGGGTGGCACTGAAGCTTTCTTT
TRBJ1-1 - TRBV6-5 many CASSLDTMNTEAFF TGTGCCAGCAGTTTAGACACAATGAACACTGAAGCTTTCTTT
TRBJ2-7 - TRBV7-3 few CASSTTGQGSYEQYF TGTGCCAGCAGTACCACGGGCCAGGGATCCTACGAGCAGTACTTC
TRBJ1-3 TRBD1 TRBV6-2/TRBV6-3 - CASTLAGTGAGNTIYF TGTGCCAGCACTCTTGCCGGGACAGGGGCTGGAAACACCATATATTTT
TRBJ1-5 - TRBV6-2/TRBV6-3 few CASSFRDGGQPQHF TGTGCCAGCAGTTTCCGGGACGGAGGGCAGCCCCAGCATTTT
TRBJ2-5 - TRBV7-2 many CASSLRGPQETQYF TGTGCCAGCAGCTTACGGGGACCCCAAGAGACCCAGTACTTC
TRBJ2-5 - TRBV5-1 - CASSLGTAKETQYF TGCGCCAGCAGCTTGGGTACAGCAAAAGAGACCCAGTACTTC
TRBJ2-1 - TRBV11-2 many CASSLAPSSYNEQFF TGTGCCAGCAGCTTAGCGCCTAGCTCCTACAATGAGCAGTTCTTC
TRBJ2-3 - TRBV7-2 - CASTRSNTQYF TGTGCCAGCACCCGGTCAAATACGCAGTATTTT
TRBJ1-5 - TRBV6-1 many CASSQGRNSNQPQHF TGTGCCAGCAGTCAAGGACGCAATAGCAATCAGCCCCAGCATTTT
TRBJ2-2 - TRBV11-2 many CASSLGFPGELFF TGTGCCAGCAGCTTAGGTTTTCCCGGGGAGCTGTTTTTT
TRBJ1-2 - TRBV7-2 few CASSQTGNRGYTF TGTGCCAGCAGCCAAACAGGGAACAGGGGCTACACCTTC
TRBJ1-1 - TRBV20-1 many CSASLGTKNTEAFF TGCAGTGCAAGCTTAGGGACCAAGAACACTGAAGCTTTCTTT
TRBJ1-5 - TRBV12-3/TRBV12-4 many CASSPDSHSNQPQHF TGTGCCAGCAGTCCGGACAGTCATAGCAATCAGCCCCAGCATTTT
TRBJ2-5 - TRBV12-5 many CASGFWGPEETQYF TGTGCTAGTGGTTTCTGGGGACCCGAAGAGACCCAGTACTTC
TRBJ2-4 - TRBV18 many CASSPWEDKNIQYF TGTGCCAGCTCACCATGGGAGGACAAAAACATTCAGTACTTC
TRBJ1-6 TRBD1 TRBV20-1 many CSVLTGASPLHF TGCAGTGTCTTGACAGGGGCTTCACCCCTCCACTTT
TRBJ1-5 - TRBV12-3/TRBV12-4 many CASSPRYSNQPQHF TGTGCCAGCAGTCCGAGGTATAGCAATCAGCCCCAGCATTTT
TRBJ2-5 TRBD2 TRBV3-1 many CASGSTSDYQETQYF TGTGCCAGCGGGTCGACTAGCGACTATCAAGAGACCCAGTACTTC
TRBJ1-1 - TRBV9 many CASSVGGQNTEAFF TGTGCCAGCAGCGTAGGTGGCCAGAACACTGAAGCTTTCTTT
TRBJ1-1 - TRBV6-2/TRBV6-3 many CASRQGSNTEAFF TGTGCCAGCAGACAGGGTTCGAACACTGAAGCTTTCTTT
TRBJ1-1 - TRBV5-1 many CASSLAEGGVAFF TGCGCCAGCAGCTTGGCCGAGGGGGGAGTAGCTTTCTTT
TRBJ1-2 TRBD1 TRBV9 many CASSVGDRPNYGYTF TGTGCCAGCAGCGTAGGGGACAGACCTAACTATGGCTACACCTTC
TRBJ1-1 - TRBV11-2 many CASSFSVNTEAFF TGTGCCAGCAGTTTCTCGGTGAACACTGAAGCTTTCTTT
TRBJ2-5 - TRBV11-3 many CASSLAPGETQYF TGTGCCAGCAGCTTAGCCCCGGGAGAGACCCAGTACTTC
TRBJ1-2 - TRBV28 many CASRSSNYGYTF TGTGCCAGCAGATCTTCTAACTATGGCTACACCTTC
TRBJ2-3 - TRBV24-1 - CATSEAEGRGADTQYF TGTGCCACCAGTGAGGCCGAGGGGCGCGGGGCAGATACGCAGTATTTT
TRBJ2-3 - TRBV7-2 many CASKPAGTTDTQYF TGTGCCAGCAAACCGGCGGGGACCACAGATACGCAGTATTTT
TRBJ1-6 TRBD1 TRBV20-1 many CSAQGQGGNSPLHF TGCAGTGCTCAAGGACAGGGCGGGAATTCACCCCTCCACTTT
TRBJ2-7 TRBD2 TRBV18 - CASSPSLGGGPSEQYF TGTGCCAGCTCACCATCTTTGGGGGGGGGTCCAAGCGAGCAGTACTTC
TRBJ2-7 TRBD1 TRBV11-2 many CASSLVGTVTYEQYF TGTGCCAGCAGCTTAGTCGGGACAGTAACCTACGAGCAGTACTTC
TRBJ2-1 - TRBV7-2 many CASREGGSISEQFF TGTGCCAGCAGAGAGGGGGGCTCCATCAGTGAGCAGTTCTTC